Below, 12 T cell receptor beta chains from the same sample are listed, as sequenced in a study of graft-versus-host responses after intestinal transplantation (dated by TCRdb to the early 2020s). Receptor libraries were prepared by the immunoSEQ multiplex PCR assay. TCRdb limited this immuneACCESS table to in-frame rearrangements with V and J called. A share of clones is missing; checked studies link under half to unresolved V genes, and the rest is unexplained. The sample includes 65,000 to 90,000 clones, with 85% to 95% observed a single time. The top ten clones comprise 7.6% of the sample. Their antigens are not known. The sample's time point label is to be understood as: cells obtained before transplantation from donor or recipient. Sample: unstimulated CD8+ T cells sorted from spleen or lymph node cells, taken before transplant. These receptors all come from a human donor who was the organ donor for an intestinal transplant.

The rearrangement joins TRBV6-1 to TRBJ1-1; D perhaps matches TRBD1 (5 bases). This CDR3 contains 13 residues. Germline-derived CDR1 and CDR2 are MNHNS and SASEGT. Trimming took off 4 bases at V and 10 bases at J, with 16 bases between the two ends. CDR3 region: CASSALGAEGAFF. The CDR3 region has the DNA TGTGCCAGCAGTGCCCTCGGGGCGGAGGGAGCTTTCTTT.

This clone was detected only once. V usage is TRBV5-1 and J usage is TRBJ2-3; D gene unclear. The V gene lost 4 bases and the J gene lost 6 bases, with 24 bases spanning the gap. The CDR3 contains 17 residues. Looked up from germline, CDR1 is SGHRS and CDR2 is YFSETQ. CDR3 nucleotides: TGCGCCAGCAGCCAGTCCTACATTGGGCCAAGTCGGGATACGCAGTATTTT. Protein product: CASSQSYIGPSRDTQYF.

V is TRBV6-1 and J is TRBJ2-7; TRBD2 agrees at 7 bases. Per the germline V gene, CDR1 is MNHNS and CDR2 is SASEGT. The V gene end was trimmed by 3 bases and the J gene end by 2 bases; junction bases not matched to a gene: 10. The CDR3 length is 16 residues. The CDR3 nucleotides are TGTGCCAGCAGTGAGCTTCTAGCGGCACCACCCTACGAGCAGTACTTC. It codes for CASSELLAAPPYEQYF.

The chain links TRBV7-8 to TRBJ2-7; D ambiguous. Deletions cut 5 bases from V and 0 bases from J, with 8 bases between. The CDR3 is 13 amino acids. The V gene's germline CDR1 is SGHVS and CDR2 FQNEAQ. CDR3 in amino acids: CASSTESSYEQYF. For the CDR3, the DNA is TGTGCCAGCAGCACAGAGAGCTCCTACGAGCAGTACTTC.

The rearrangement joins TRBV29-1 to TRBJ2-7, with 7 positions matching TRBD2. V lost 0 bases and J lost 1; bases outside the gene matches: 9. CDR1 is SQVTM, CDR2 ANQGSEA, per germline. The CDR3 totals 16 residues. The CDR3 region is CSVEEVGAGESYEQYF. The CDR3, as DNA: TGCAGCGTTGAAGAGGTTGGGGCGGGAGAGTCCTACGAGCAGTACTTC.

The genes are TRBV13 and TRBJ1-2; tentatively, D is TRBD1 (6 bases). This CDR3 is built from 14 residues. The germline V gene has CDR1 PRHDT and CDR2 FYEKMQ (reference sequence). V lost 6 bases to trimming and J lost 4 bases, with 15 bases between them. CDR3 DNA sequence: TGTGCCAGCAGTTCCGAGGGACACCCCTATGGCTACACCTTC. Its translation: CASSSEGHPYGYTF.

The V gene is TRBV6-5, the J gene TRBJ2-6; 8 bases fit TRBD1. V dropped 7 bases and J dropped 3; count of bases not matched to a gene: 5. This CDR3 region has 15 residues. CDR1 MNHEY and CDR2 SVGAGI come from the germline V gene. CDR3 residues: CASTQTGVGANVLTF. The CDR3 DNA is TGTGCCAGCACTCAGACAGGGGTTGGGGCCAACGTCCTGACTTTC.

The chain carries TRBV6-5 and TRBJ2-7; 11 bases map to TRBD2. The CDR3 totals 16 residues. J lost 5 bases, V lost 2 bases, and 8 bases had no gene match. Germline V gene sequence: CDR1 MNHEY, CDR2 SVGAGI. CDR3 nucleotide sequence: TGTGCCAGCAGTTACGTGATAGCGGGAGGGCCCCACGAGCAGTACTTC. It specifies CASSYVIAGGPHEQYF.

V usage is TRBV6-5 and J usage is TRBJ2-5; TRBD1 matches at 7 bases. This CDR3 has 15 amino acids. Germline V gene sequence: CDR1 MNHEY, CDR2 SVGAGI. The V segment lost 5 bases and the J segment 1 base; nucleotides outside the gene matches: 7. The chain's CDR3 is CASSGGQLPQETQYF. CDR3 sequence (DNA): TGTGCCAGCAGTGGGGGACAGCTCCCCCAAGAGACCCAGTACTTC.

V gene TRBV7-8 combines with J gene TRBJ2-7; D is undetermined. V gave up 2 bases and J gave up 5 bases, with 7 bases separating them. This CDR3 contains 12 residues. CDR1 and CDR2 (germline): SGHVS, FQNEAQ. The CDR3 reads CASSLPGNEQYF. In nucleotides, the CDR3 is TGTGCCAGCAGCTTACCCGGCAACGAGCAGTACTTC.

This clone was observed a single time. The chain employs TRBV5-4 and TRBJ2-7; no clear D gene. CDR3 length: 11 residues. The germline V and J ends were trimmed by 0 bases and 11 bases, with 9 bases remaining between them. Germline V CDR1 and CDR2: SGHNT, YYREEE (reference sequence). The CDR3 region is CASSLDGPEYF. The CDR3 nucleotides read TGTGCCAGCAGCTTGGATGGGCCCGAGTACTTC.

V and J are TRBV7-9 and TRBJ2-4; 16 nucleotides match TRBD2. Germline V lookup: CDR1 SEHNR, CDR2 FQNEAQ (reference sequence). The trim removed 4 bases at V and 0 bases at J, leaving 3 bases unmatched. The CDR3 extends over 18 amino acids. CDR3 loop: CASSSGTSGGAAKNIQYF. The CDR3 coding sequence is TGTGCCAGCAGCTCCGGGACTAGCGGGGGGGCAGCCAAAAACATTCAGTACTTC.